This is a list of T cell receptor beta chains from one sample in a study of tumor and adjacent non-tumor tissue in lung cancer. In TCRdb, the multiplex PCR reads were re-called with MiXCR into one record per CDR3 protein. The sample yields more than 75,000 distinct CDR3 sequences, roughly 80% seen once. The sequenced material came from distant non-tumor lung tissue. The origin of the receptors is a man aged 60-69 years with small cell lung cancer. The CDR3 runs from the conserved cysteine through the conserved F or W. The order of the fields is CDR3 DNA, CDR3 protein, clone size, J gene, D gene, V gene. A D gene is named only where the DNA matches it firmly. Only part of the rows carry a size: once, few, many, or a class if the clone is expanded.

CDR3nt: TGCAGCGTTGAGATTTCCACATATACGCAGCATTTT; CDR3aa: CSVEISTYTQHF; abundance: .; j_gene: TRBJ1-5; d_gene: .; v_gene: TRBV29-1
CDR3nt: TGTGCCAGTAGCTCAACACAGGGGACAGATGCGCAATATTTT; CDR3aa: CASSSTQGTDAQYF; abundance: once; j_gene: TRBJ2-3; d_gene: TRBD1; v_gene: TRBV11-1
CDR3nt: TGTCCCAGCAGCTTAGAGTCGACCTGGGAACTGTTTTTT; CDR3aa: CPSSLESTWELFF; abundance: .; j_gene: TRBJ2-2; d_gene: .; v_gene: TRBV11-2
CDR3nt: TGTGTCAACAGTAGCTCGAACACCGGGGAGCTGTTTTTT; CDR3aa: CVNSSSNTGELFF; abundance: .; j_gene: TRBJ2-2; d_gene: .; v_gene: TRBV6-6
CDR3nt: TGTAGCAGCAGAACTAGCGAAACCTCCTACAATGAGCAGTTCTTC; CDR3aa: CSSRTSETSYNEQFF; abundance: .; j_gene: TRBJ2-1; d_gene: TRBD2; v_gene: TRBV6-1
CDR3nt: TGCGCCAGCAGCCCCCGGCCAGGGCCCAACACTGAAGCTTTCTTC; CDR3aa: CASSPRPGPNTEAFF; abundance: .; j_gene: TRBJ1-1; d_gene: .; v_gene: TRBV5-1
CDR3nt: TGCGCCAGCAGCTACCCAGTAGCGGGGGAATCTTACAATGAGCAGTTCTTC; CDR3aa: CASSYPVAGESYNEQFF; abundance: .; j_gene: TRBJ2-1; d_gene: TRBD2; v_gene: TRBV4-1
CDR3nt: TGCGCCAGCAGCTTGCCGTTCAACTCTGGGGCCAACGTCCTGACTTTC; CDR3aa: CASSLPFNSGANVLTF; abundance: many; j_gene: TRBJ2-6; d_gene: .; v_gene: TRBV5-1
CDR3nt: TGTGCCAGCAGTACAGATTCGAGGACTAGCGGGAGTGGTAATGAGCAGTTCTTC; CDR3aa: CASSTDSRTSGSGNEQFF; abundance: .; j_gene: TRBJ2-1; d_gene: TRBD2; v_gene: TRBV11-1
CDR3nt: TGTGCTAGCAGTGTGGGACAGGAGAACAATGAGCAGTTCTTC; CDR3aa: CASSVGQENNEQFF; abundance: .; j_gene: TRBJ2-1; d_gene: TRBD1; v_gene: TRBV6-4
CDR3nt: TGCAGTGCAAGAAGTGGGTCCGAGCAGTACTTC; CDR3aa: CSARSGSEQYF; abundance: few; j_gene: TRBJ2-7; d_gene: .; v_gene: TRBV20-1
CDR3nt: TGTGCCAGCAACTTCGTGGAAGGCGGGGAGATGTTTTTT; CDR3aa: CASNFVEGGEMFF; abundance: .; j_gene: TRBJ2-2; d_gene: .; v_gene: TRBV6-5
CDR3nt: TGTGCCTGCAGTTACTCGACAGGGAGGGCATCACCCCTCCACTTT; CDR3aa: CACSYSTGRASPLHF; abundance: .; j_gene: TRBJ1-6; d_gene: TRBD1; v_gene: TRBV6-5
CDR3nt: TGCGCCAGCATCCAAGGCCAACAAGGGAACTATGGCTACACCTTC; CDR3aa: CASIQGQQGNYGYTF; abundance: .; j_gene: TRBJ1-2; d_gene: .; v_gene: TRBV4-1
CDR3nt: TGTGTCAGCAGCTTAGCGCCGGGGTGCACAGATACGCAGTATTTT; CDR3aa: CVSSLAPGCTDTQYF; abundance: few; j_gene: TRBJ2-3; d_gene: .; v_gene: TRBV11-2
CDR3nt: TGTGCCAGCGAGTCCGCGGGACTTGGGGAAGAGACCCAGTACTTC; CDR3aa: CASESAGLGEETQYF; abundance: few; j_gene: TRBJ2-5; d_gene: .; v_gene: TRBV6-5
CDR3nt: TGTGCGAGCAGCTTGTTATCGAACACTGAAGCTTTCTTT; CDR3aa: CASSLLSNTEAFF; abundance: .; j_gene: TRBJ1-1; d_gene: .; v_gene: TRBV5-5
CDR3nt: TGTGCCAGCAGTTTATTCGCGACACCCGCTGGGCACTATTTT; CDR3aa: CASSLFATPAGHYF; abundance: .; j_gene: TRBJ2-3; d_gene: .; v_gene: TRBV28
CDR3nt: TGTGCCAGCAGCCAAGAATTAAGGGGCGGTTCACCCCTCCATTTT; CDR3aa: CASSQELRGGSPLHF; abundance: .; j_gene: TRBJ1-6; d_gene: .; v_gene: TRBV4-2
CDR3nt: TGTGCTAGCAGCCGAGACAGCAACACCGGGGAGCTGTTTTTT; CDR3aa: CASSRDSNTGELFF; abundance: few; j_gene: TRBJ2-2; d_gene: .; v_gene: TRBV7-7
CDR3nt: TGTGCCAGCGGGAACGGCGGGAGGGCGTCCTACAATGAGCAGTTCTTC; CDR3aa: CASGNGGRASYNEQFF; abundance: many; j_gene: TRBJ2-1; d_gene: TRBD2; v_gene: TRBV12-3/TRBV12-4
CDR3nt: TGTGCCACCAGCAGAGCAACGGGAGAGCAGTTCTTC; CDR3aa: CATSRATGEQFF; abundance: .; j_gene: TRBJ2-1; d_gene: .; v_gene: TRBV15
CDR3nt: TGTGCCAGCACCTCGGGGGTACGTAACCTACCGGGCCATACGCAGTATTTT; CDR3aa: CASTSGVRNLPGHTQYF; abundance: .; j_gene: TRBJ2-3; d_gene: .; v_gene: TRBV28
CDR3nt: TGCAGTGCTAGAGAAGGGAGACAGGCCCAGTCTGTTCCGACCTTC; CDR3aa: CSAREGRQAQSVPTF; abundance: .; j_gene: TRBJ1-2; d_gene: .; v_gene: TRBV20-1
CDR3nt: TGCGGTACTAAGACTAGCGGACACAATGAGCTGTTCTTC; CDR3aa: CGTKTSGHNELFF; abundance: .; j_gene: TRBJ2-1; d_gene: TRBD2; v_gene: TRBV20-1
CDR3nt: TGTGCTAGCAACCAAGATGTGAGGGCCAACACCGGGGAGCCGTTTTTT; CDR3aa: CASNQDVRANTGEPFF; abundance: .; j_gene: TRBJ2-2; d_gene: .; v_gene: TRBV4-2
CDR3nt: TGTGCCATCAGCTTAGACAGTAATCAGCCCCAGTATTTT; CDR3aa: CAISLDSNQPQYF; abundance: .; j_gene: TRBJ2-3; d_gene: .; v_gene: TRBV11-2
CDR3nt: TGTGCCAGCATCTTTAGCGGGAGTAGAAATGAGTTGCTCTTC; CDR3aa: CASIFSGSRNELLF; abundance: .; j_gene: TRBJ2-1; d_gene: TRBD2; v_gene: TRBV6-1
CDR3nt: TGTGCCAGCGGTAGGGGACTAGCAGGAGAGGGAGATACGCAGTATTTT; CDR3aa: CASGRGLAGEGDTQYF; abundance: .; j_gene: TRBJ2-3; d_gene: TRBD2; v_gene: TRBV12-3/TRBV12-4
CDR3nt: TGTGCAAGCAGCCAAGAACCCGGGTCTGGGACCAACGTCCTGACTTTC; CDR3aa: CASSQEPGSGTNVLTF; abundance: .; j_gene: TRBJ2-6; d_gene: .; v_gene: TRBV4-2
CDR3nt: TGTGCCGGCAGTGATAGACGGCACTCCTACAATGAGCGGTTCTTC; CDR3aa: CAGSDRRHSYNERFF; abundance: few; j_gene: TRBJ2-1; d_gene: .; v_gene: TRBV12-3/TRBV12-4
CDR3nt: TGCAGCGTTTCTAGGTTCGGGGAGCTGTTTTTT; CDR3aa: CSVSRFGELFF; abundance: .; j_gene: TRBJ2-2; d_gene: .; v_gene: TRBV29-1
CDR3nt: TGCAGTGCTAGCCCAGCGGGAAGGGAGGCAGATACGCTGTGTTTT; CDR3aa: CSASPAGREADTLCF; abundance: .; j_gene: TRBJ2-3; d_gene: TRBD2; v_gene: TRBV20-1
CDR3nt: TGCAGTGCTAGAGTTGGGACAGGGGTGGGAGATACGCAATGTTTT; CDR3aa: CSARVGTGVGDTQCF; abundance: .; j_gene: TRBJ2-3; d_gene: TRBD1; v_gene: TRBV20-1
CDR3nt: TGTGTCAGCAGTTTGACAGGGGAGAACATTGAAGCTTTCTTT; CDR3aa: CVSSLTGENIEAFF; abundance: .; j_gene: TRBJ1-1; d_gene: TRBD1; v_gene: TRBV6-2/TRBV6-3
CDR3nt: TGTGCCAGCAGCTTGGCCTCCGGGATAGCTAACACTAAAGCTTTCTTT; CDR3aa: CASSLASGIANTKAFF; abundance: once; j_gene: TRBJ1-1; d_gene: .; v_gene: TRBV5-6
CDR3nt: TGTGCCAACAGTTTCGTAAGGAGGGATTACAATAAGCAGTTCTTC; CDR3aa: CANSFVRRDYNKQFF; abundance: .; j_gene: TRBJ2-1; d_gene: .; v_gene: TRBV28
CDR3nt: TGTGCCAGCAGTAGCTCGAACGCCGAGGAGCTGTTTTTT; CDR3aa: CASSSSNAEELFF; abundance: .; j_gene: TRBJ2-2; d_gene: .; v_gene: TRBV6-6
CDR3nt: TGCGCCAGCAGCTTATCGAGAGCCGGGACCGGGGAGCTGTTTTTT; CDR3aa: CASSLSRAGTGELFF; abundance: .; j_gene: TRBJ2-2; d_gene: .; v_gene: TRBV5-1
CDR3nt: TGCAGCGTCGGCGAAAACTCTGGGGCCAACCTCCTGGCTTTC; CDR3aa: CSVGENSGANLLAF; abundance: .; j_gene: TRBJ2-6; d_gene: .; v_gene: TRBV29-1
CDR3nt: TGCGCCAGCAGCACAACCTCCGTGACAATCCAAGAGACCCAGTACTTC; CDR3aa: CASSTTSVTIQETQYF; abundance: .; j_gene: TRBJ2-5; d_gene: .; v_gene: TRBV4-1
CDR3nt: TGCAGCTTTGGAACAGGGAGTTGGCAGCCCCAGCATTTT; CDR3aa: CSFGTGSWQPQHF; abundance: .; j_gene: TRBJ1-5; d_gene: .; v_gene: TRBV29-1